This T cell receptor beta chain came from a study of identifying expanded T cells in peripheral blood. Germline V gene sequence: CDR1 LNHDA, CDR2 SQIVND (reference sequence). The CDR3 is made up of 14 amino acids. The V gene lost 3 bases and the J gene lost 7 bases, with 13 bases spanning the gap. Only in-frame clones appear in the TCRdb table, and some are missing; sequencing was by immunoSEQ multiplex PCR. The table lists 100,000 or so clones, approximately 88% of them singletons. The clonotype originates from a person aged 18 to 70 in good health. The chain joins TRBV19 to TRBJ2-1; perhaps D is TRBD1 or TRBD2 (5 bases each). Material for sequencing was blood. The CDR3 coding sequence is TGTGCCAGTAGTATGGACAACGAGGGAAATGAGCAGTTCTTC. This translates into CASSMDNEGNEQFF.